Sequencing of this TCR beta chain was carried out in a study of shared clonotypes between healthy human individuals. Study information: Three plates each covered CD4 naive and memory; CD8 naive two, CD8 memory one.

In the original analysis: Junction-only immunoSEQ data arrived without quality scores, meaning filtering differed. Using immunoSEQ multiplex PCR, the repertoire was profiled, and TCRdb retains in-frame clones only, with some absent. D and trimming were read from the DNA, whereas the V and J calls and clone size are those reported in that table. The repertoire consists of 400,000 or so clones, with approximately 97% occurring once and the leading ten covering approximately 0.32%. This clone was found once. Germline-derived CDR1 and CDR2 are MNHEY and SVGAGI. The V gene lost 0 bases and the J gene lost 2 bases, with 8 bases spanning the gap. The CDR3 has 15 amino acids.

The chain has TRBV6-5 and TRBJ1-5; no definite D call. The sample consisted of memory CD8+ T cells sorted from blood. Subset described: CD45RO+ cells pooled with CCR7-negative TemRA cells. This receptor was identified in a man aged 25 to 40 in good health. CDR3 amino acids: CASSYSWRGNQPQHF. CDR3 nucleotide sequence: TGTGCCAGCAGTTACTCGTGGAGGGGCAATCAGCCCCAGCATTTT.